A single sample gave rise to the 27 T cell receptor beta chains below, sequenced in a study of CD8+ T cells in alopecia areata. The treatment denotes: oral pan-JAK inhibitor, 5-10 mg twice daily. As the sequencing template, cDNA was produced by extracting RNA and reverse transcribing it. The repertoire was sequenced with immunoSEQ multiplex PCR; TCRdb's copy has only in-frame clones and lacks some. The repertoire includes about 42,000 clones, roughly 65% of them detected once, and 20% to 25% sits in the top ten. The sample here was CD8+ T cells sorted from blood, taken at week 4, from a patient treated with tofacitinib. The source of these receptors is a human donor with alopecia areata.

This clone has more than one count but fewer than ten. J is TRBJ2-1 and V is TRBV29-1; perhaps D is TRBD1 or TRBD2 (6 bases each). V shed 2 bases and J shed 4 bases, with 15 bases lying between them. Germline V gives CDR1 SQVTM, CDR2 ANQGSEA. This CDR3 comprises 15 residues. The CDR3 region is CSVELPEGVYNEQFF. The CDR3 DNA follows: TGCAGCGTTGAACTCCCGGAGGGGGTTTACAATGAGCAGTTCTTC.

The J gene is TRBJ2-4, the V gene TRBV5-6; perhaps D is TRBD1 or TRBD2 (5 bases each). Germline CDR1 SGHDT, CDR2 YYEEEE. The CDR3 is 14 amino acids. The V end was cut by 4 bases, the J end by 9 bases, with 17 bases between. CDR3: CASSGTGAYPIQYF. CDR3 coding DNA: TGTGCCAGCAGCGGAACCGGGGCCTACCCCATTCAGTACTTC.

Here the CDR3 DNA reads TGTGCCAGCAGCTTAGTCGGGAACACCGGGGAGCTGTTTTTT. Amino acid sequence: CASSLVGNTGELFF. The chain is built from TRBV11-3 and TRBJ2-2; D remains unclear. Germline CDR1 reads SGHNT; CDR2 reads YENEEA. This CDR3 contains 14 residues. With 1 base removed from V and 1 base from J, the gap between germline ends came to 4 bases.

The J gene is TRBJ2-1, the V gene TRBV9; D possibly corresponds to TRBD1 (6 bases). V shed 4 bases and J shed 8 bases, with 16 bases lying between them. This CDR3 is built from 14 residues. Germline values: CDR1 SGDLS, CDR2 YYNGEE. The chain's CDR3 is CASSPPDSPDEQFF. The DNA of the CDR3 is TGTGCCAGCAGCCCCCCGGACAGTCCGGATGAGCAGTTCTTC.

J is TRBJ2-7 and V is TRBV7-2; 7 nucleotides agree with TRBD1. J was trimmed by 5 bases and V by 1 base; bases with no gene match: 8. The germline gives CDR1 SGHTA, CDR2 FQGNSA. The CDR3 is 15 amino acids. The CDR3 is CASSLVAGGFNEQYF. CDR3 nucleotides: TGTGCCAGCAGCTTAGTTGCAGGGGGTTTCAACGAGCAGTACTTC.

The V and J genes are TRBV30 and TRBJ2-5; 10 positions match TRBD1. The CDR3 sequence is 13 residues long. With V trimmed by 5 bases and J by 6 bases, 6 bases remained unmatched. The V gene's germline CDR1 is GTSNPN and CDR2 SVGIG (reference sequence). CDR3 DNA: TGTGCCTGGGAAACGGGACAGGGGAAGACCCAGTACTTC. Translating it yields CAWETGQGKTQYF.

The chain links TRBV7-9 to TRBJ1-2; perhaps TRBD1 as D (6 bases). The V and J ends lost 3 bases and 5 bases respectively, with 16 bases between them. The CDR3 consists of 15 residues. In germline, CDR1 is SEHNR, CDR2 FQNEAQ (reference sequence). CDR3 nucleotides: TGTGCCAGCAGCTTTACAGGGCCGGGCGGGTATGGCTACACCTTC. Encoded protein: CASSFTGPGGYGYTF.

The V gene is TRBV29-1, the J gene TRBJ2-1; possible D gene TRBD2, 7 bases. This CDR3 comprises 10 residues. The germline gives CDR1 SQVTM, CDR2 ANQGSEA. V shed 8 bases and J shed 9 bases, with 11 bases lying between them. The CDR3 nucleotides are TGCAGCTGGGGAGGGGGTGAGCAGTTCTTC. Residues: CSWGGGEQFF.

V and J are TRBV30 and TRBJ2-1; a weak D match, TRBD1 (6 bases). This CDR3 contains 15 residues. Trimming removed 4 bases from V and 1 base from J, with 14 bases in between. CDR1 GTSNPN and CDR2 SVGIG come from the germline V gene (reference sequence). The CDR3 is CAWIDRLGSYNEQFF. The CDR3 DNA reads TGTGCCTGGATAGACAGGCTAGGGTCCTACAATGAGCAGTTCTTC.

The CDR3 sequence: CSVEDPRGGLPYEQYF. The CDR3 nucleotides are TGCAGCGTTGAAGATCCAAGAGGGGGGTTACCCTACGAGCAGTACTTC. The chain combines TRBV29-1 with TRBJ2-7; D assignment may be TRBD1 or TRBD2 (6 bases each). CDR3 size: 16 residues. CDR1 and CDR2 from the germline V gene are SQVTM and ANQGSEA. V was cut by 0 bases and J by 2 bases, with 17 bases left in between.

The chain recombines TRBV2 with TRBJ2-3; 8 bases agree with TRBD2. V was pared by 3 bases and J by 7 bases, with 9 bases of the junction left unmatched. There are 15 residues in the CDR3. Germline CDR1 is SNHLY and CDR2 is FYNNEI. The CDR3 DNA reads TGTGCCAGCAGTGAGGGGATAGCGGGACCCTATACGCAGTATTTT. Translated: CASSEGIAGPYTQYF.

The chain carries TRBV29-1 and TRBJ1-2, with 9 bases lining up with TRBD1. V lost 3 bases to trimming and J lost 2 bases; unmatched junction nucleotides: 1. Looked up from germline, CDR1 is SQVTM and CDR2 is ANQGSEA. The CDR3 is 13 residues long. The CDR3 spells CSVEDRGNYGYTF. CDR3 in DNA: TGCAGCGTTGAGGACAGGGGAAACTATGGCTACACCTTC.

The chain combines TRBV12-5 with TRBJ1-5, with D unresolved. CDR1 is LGHNT, CDR2 FRNRAP, per germline. This CDR3 spans 13 amino acids. Between the trimmed V and J ends, which lost 0 bases and 3 bases, there was a span of 3 bases. As DNA, the CDR3 is TGTGCTAGTGGTTTGGTAACCAATCAGCCCCAGCATTTT. Translation gives CASGLVTNQPQHF.

The chain carries TRBV30 and TRBJ2-2; 7 bases are shared with TRBD2. J lost 6 bases, V lost 2 bases, and 9 bases had no gene match. The CDR3 length is 15 residues. Germline CDR1 and CDR2: GTSNPN and SVGIG (reference sequence). CDR3 sequence: CAWSPRTRRAGELFF. The CDR3 region has the DNA TGTGCCTGGAGTCCCCGGACTAGACGGGCCGGGGAGCTGTTTTTT.

The rearrangement uses TRBV7-6 and TRBJ2-1; D is possibly TRBD1 (7 bases). Deletions cut 5 bases from V and 6 bases from J, with 29 bases between. The CDR3 spans 19 residues. Looked up from germline, CDR1 is SGHVS and CDR2 is FNYEAQ. The CDR3 loop is CASSPISARVRGALNEQFF. The CDR3 DNA follows: TGTGCCAGCAGCCCTATTTCCGCCCGGGTCAGGGGGGCCCTCAATGAGCAGTTCTTC.

The V call is TRBV5-1, the J call TRBJ1-5; D is ambiguous. This CDR3 spans 14 amino acids. Germline V lookup: CDR1 SGHRS, CDR2 YFSETQ. The germline V and J ends were trimmed by 0 bases and 7 bases, with 11 bases remaining between them. This chain's CDR3 is CASSLGSGIQPQHF. DNA for the CDR3: TGCGCCAGCAGCTTGGGGTCAGGTATCCAGCCCCAGCATTTT.

The chain joins TRBV7-9 to TRBJ2-7, with D unresolved. The CDR3 has 13 residues. CDR1 and CDR2 (germline): SEHNR, FQNEAQ (reference sequence). V gave up 5 bases and J gave up 0 bases, with 8 bases separating them. The CDR3, as DNA: TGTGCCAGCAGCGCACAAAGCTCCTACGAGCAGTACTTC. This gives the protein CASSAQSSYEQYF.

The V and J genes are TRBV30 and TRBJ2-1; a weak D match, TRBD1 (6 bases). Germline assignment: CDR1 GTSNPN and CDR2 SVGIG (reference sequence). The CDR3 loop spans 13 amino acids. With 1 base removed from V and 4 bases from J, the gap between germline ends came to 8 bases. The CDR3: CAWSGDTYNEQFF. The CDR3 bases are TGTGCCTGGAGTGGGGACACTTACAATGAGCAGTTCTTC.

The chain employs TRBV11-2 and TRBJ2-7; D is unclear. The length of the CDR3 is 13 residues. Germline values: CDR1 SGHAT, CDR2 FQNNGV. Trimming stripped 7 bases from V and 3 bases from J, with 13 bases between. CDR3 DNA: TGTGCCAGCACCCCGACTGGTTACTACGAGCAGTACTTC. Its translation: CASTPTGYYEQYF. Together with reference TRBV11-2 and TRBJ2-7, the CDR3 gives the full variable domain: EAGVAQSPRYKIIEKRQSVAFWCNPISGHATLYWYQQILGQGPKLLIQFQNNGVVDDSQLPKDRFSAERLKGVDSTLKIQPAKLEDSAVYLCASTPTGYYEQYFGPGTRLTVT.

This chain connects TRBV7-9 to TRBJ2-7; 7 bases line up with TRBD2. The CDR3 contains 13 residues. CDR1 is SEHNR and CDR2 is FQNEAQ in the germline V gene (reference sequence). The V gene end was trimmed by 6 bases and the J gene end by 0 bases; junction bases not matched to a gene: 2. The CDR3 bases are TGTGCCAGCAGGGGAGGGAGCTCCTACGAGCAGTACTTC. It specifies CASRGGSSYEQYF.

This sequence joins TRBV7-2 and TRBJ2-7; D may be TRBD1 or TRBD2 (5 bases each). The V gene's germline CDR1 is SGHTA and CDR2 FQGNSA. The CDR3 runs to 15 residues. V dropped 1 base and J dropped 4 bases, with 14 bases sitting between them. CDR3 sequence reads: CASSLGLGEGYEQYF. The CDR3 bases are TGTGCCAGCAGCTTAGGTCTGGGGGAAGGGTACGAGCAGTACTTC.

This clone came up a few times. The chain uses TRBV6-5 and TRBJ2-3; a possible D gene is TRBD1 (6 bases). Germline CDR1 reads MNHEY; CDR2 reads SVGAGI. V was shortened by 6 bases and J by 5 bases, with 12 bases between the two germline ends. This CDR3 has 13 amino acids. This CDR3 is CASSVTGRDTQYF. CDR3 bases: TGTGCCAGCAGCGTTACAGGGCGAGATACGCAGTATTTT.

V usage is TRBV4-3 and J usage is TRBJ1-1, with D tentatively TRBD1 (5 bases). This CDR3 has 15 residues. V was shortened by 2 bases and J by 0 bases, with 10 bases between the two germline ends. Germline V gives CDR1 LGHNA, CDR2 YSLEER. This CDR3 reads CASSQTRAMNTEAFF. The CDR3 bases are TGCGCCAGCAGCCAAACCAGGGCTATGAACACTGAAGCTTTCTTT.

The chain is built from TRBV6-5 and TRBJ1-1; D not resolved. Germline V gives CDR1 MNHEY, CDR2 SVGAGI. The CDR3 covers 11 residues. Trimming cost V 7 bases and J 8 bases, with 11 bases left between them. This CDR3 is CASMFDREAFF. The CDR3 DNA reads as TGTGCCAGCATGTTCGATAGGGAAGCTTTCTTT.

The rearrangement joins TRBV30 to TRBJ2-1; no firm D call. In germline, CDR1 is GTSNPN, CDR2 SVGIG (reference sequence). Trimming left V 2 bases short and J 7 bases short, with 6 bases between. The CDR3 spans 11 residues. The CDR3 protein is CAWSSENEQFF. Here the CDR3 DNA reads TGTGCCTGGAGTAGTGAAAATGAGCAGTTCTTC.

To note about this clone: Other DNA sequences in the same sample also yield this CDR3. For the CDR3, the DNA is TGCAGCGTTGAGGACAGGGGCTACGAGCAGTACTTC. This encodes CSVEDRGYEQYF. This rearrangement joins TRBV29-1 to TRBJ2-7; 9 bases match TRBD1. The CDR3 has 12 residues. With V trimmed by 3 bases and J by 3 bases, 0 bases remained unmatched. Germline-derived CDR1 and CDR2 are SQVTM and ANQGSEA.

The V gene is TRBV5-1, the J gene TRBJ1-2, with a possible D match to TRBD1 (6 bases). Trimming pared 3 bases from V and 4 bases from J, leaving 10 bases between. The germline gives CDR1 SGHRS, CDR2 YFSETQ. The CDR3 totals 13 residues. CDR3: CASSYGQSYGYTF. The CDR3, as DNA: TGCGCCAGCAGCTACGGACAGAGCTATGGCTACACCTTC.